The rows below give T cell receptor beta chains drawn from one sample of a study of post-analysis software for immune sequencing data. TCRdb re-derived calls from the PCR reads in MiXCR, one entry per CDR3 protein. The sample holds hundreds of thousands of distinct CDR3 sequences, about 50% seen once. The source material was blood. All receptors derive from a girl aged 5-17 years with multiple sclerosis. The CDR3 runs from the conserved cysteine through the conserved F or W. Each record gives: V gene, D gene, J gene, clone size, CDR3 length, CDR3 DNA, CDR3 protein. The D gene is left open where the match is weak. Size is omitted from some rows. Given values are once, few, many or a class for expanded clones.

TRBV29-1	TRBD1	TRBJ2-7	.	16	TGCAGCGTTGAGGGCCCCCGGACAGGGGCAGTCCACGAGCAGTACTTC	CSVEGPRTGAVHEQYF
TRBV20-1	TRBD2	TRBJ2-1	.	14	TGCAGTGCCATTAGCGGGATTACCTACAATGAGCAGTTCTTC	CSAISGITYNEQFF
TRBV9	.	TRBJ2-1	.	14	TGTGCCAGCGTCAGAGGGACCGACTACAATGAGCAGTTCTTC	CASVRGTDYNEQFF
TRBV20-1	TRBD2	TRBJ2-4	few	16	TGCAGTGCTAGCAAGACTAGCGGGGGGGCGAGAAACATTCAGTACTTC	CSASKTSGGARNIQYF
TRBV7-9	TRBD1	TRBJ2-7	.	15	TGTGCCAGCAGCCGGACAGGGGGTCAATCCTACGAGCAGTACTTC	CASSRTGGQSYEQYF
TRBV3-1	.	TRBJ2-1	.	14	TGTGCCAGCAGCCAACCGGACCCTGGGAATGAGCAGTTCTTC	CASSQPDPGNEQFF
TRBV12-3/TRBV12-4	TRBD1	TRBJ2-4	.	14	TGTGCCAGCAGTAAACAGGGGGTCAAAAACATTCAGTACTTC	CASSKQGVKNIQYF
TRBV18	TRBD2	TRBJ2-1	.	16	TGTGCCAGCTCAAATTACGGGACTAGCGGCAACAATGAGCAGTTCTTC	CASSNYGTSGNNEQFF
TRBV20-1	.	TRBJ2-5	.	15	TGCAGTGCTGACACCTGGCGGGGTACCCAAGAGACCCAGTACTTC	CSADTWRGTQETQYF
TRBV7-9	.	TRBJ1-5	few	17	TGTGCCAGCAGCTTAGCGCCCGGGGGTATGGGCAATCAGCCCCAGCATTTT	CASSLAPGGMGNQPQHF
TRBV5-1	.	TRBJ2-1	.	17	TGCGCCAGCAGCTCCCAATGGACAAGCCCAGAGGGAAATGAGCAGTTCTTC	CASSSQWTSPEGNEQFF
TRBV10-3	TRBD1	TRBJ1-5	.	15	TGTGCCATCATCACGGACAGGGTTCACAATCAGCCCCAGCATTTT	CAIITDRVHNQPQHF
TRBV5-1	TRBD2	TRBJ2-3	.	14	TGTGCCAGCAGTTTAGCGGGGGCCACAGATACGCAGTATTTT	CASSLAGATDTQYF
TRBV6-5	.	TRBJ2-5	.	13	TGTGCCAGCAGTTACTCATCTCTAGGGACCCAGTACTTC	CASSYSSLGTQYF
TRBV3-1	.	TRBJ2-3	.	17	TGTGCCAGCAGCCAAACACGGCCGGGACACAGCACAGATACGCAGTATTTT	CASSQTRPGHSTDTQYF
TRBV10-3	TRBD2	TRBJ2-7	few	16	TGTGCCATCAGCGCGCTAGGGGAGGGTGTCTCCTACGAGCAGTACTTC	CAISALGEGVSYEQYF